The next 27 T cell receptor beta chains were all read from a single sample in a study of T cells in Graves' hyperthyroidism and ophthalmopathy. Using RNA transcripts as the source, TCR beta CDR3 regions were amplified. The HTBI set primed first-round TCR CDR3 RT-PCR. One entry per CDR3 protein, called by TCRdb with MiXCR from the multiplex PCR reads. The profile shows about 290,000 distinct CDR3 sequences, about an eighth of them singletons. Sequencing was carried out using blood. The receptor set was obtained from a woman aged 40 to 49 with Graves' hyperthyroidism.

This clonotype was seen ten or more times. The CDR3 coding sequence is TGCGCCAGCAGTGAGTCAGGGCGCAACCAAGAGACCCAGTACTTC. Its translation: CASSESGRNQETQYF. The chain is built from TRBV10-1 and TRBJ2-5; D is unresolved. The germline V and J ends were trimmed by 0 bases and 0 bases, with 8 bases remaining between them. The CDR3 extends over 15 amino acids. Germline V gives CDR1 WNHNN, CDR2 SYGVQD (reference sequence).

The sample holds many counts of this clonotype. V and J are TRBV13 and TRBJ2-1; 9 positions match TRBD2. Germline loops: CDR1 PRHDT, CDR2 FYEKMQ (reference sequence). J gave up 6 bases and V 1 base, and 10 bases lay outside the gene matches. This CDR3 spans 17 amino acids. CDR3 in amino acids: CASSLVSGSLPGNEQFF. The DNA for the CDR3 is TGTGCCAGCAGCTTAGTTAGCGGGAGTTTGCCTGGCAATGAGCAGTTCTTC.

In regard to this clonotype: At one end the junction does not follow the germline gene, possibly because of a read error. This chain links TRBV7-6 with TRBJ2-1, with TRBD2 identical over 7 bases. The germline gives CDR1 SGHVS, CDR2 FNYEAQ. CDR3 length: 17 residues. CDR3 sequence: CASTLGVATIGGNEQFF. The CDR3 nucleotides read TGTGCCAGCACCTTAGGAGTGGCGACTATCGGGGGGAATGAGCAGTTCTTC.

This clonotype was seen a handful of times. The chain has TRBV28 and TRBJ2-2; D not certain. The CDR3 runs to 13 residues. Per the germline V gene, CDR1 is MDHEN and CDR2 is SYDVKM. Between the trimmed V and J ends, which lost 8 bases and 7 bases, there was a span of 14 bases. In nucleotides, the CDR3 is TGTGCCAGCTCCCTGCTCGAAGGCGGGGAGCTGTTTTTT. Its translation: CASSLLEGGELFF.

This clonotype was detected only a few times. The gene calls are TRBV18 and TRBJ2-2; D is tentatively TRBD1 or TRBD2 (5 bases each). V lost 1 base to trimming and J lost 16 bases, with 19 bases between them. Germline CDR1 and CDR2: KGHSH and LQKENI. CDR3 size: 14 residues. The CDR3 is CASSPLGSGRESFF. CDR3 coding DNA: TGTGCCAGCTCACCACTAGGAAGCGGCAGGGAGTCGTTTTTT.

The table lists this clonotype with many counts. The gene calls are TRBV2 and TRBJ2-7, with 9 bases aligning to TRBD1. The CDR3 has 17 amino acids. Germline assignment: CDR1 SNHLY and CDR2 FYNNEI. The V segment lost 0 bases and the J segment 1 base; nucleotides outside the gene matches: 7. The CDR3 spells CASSEAWGQGLSYEQYF. In nucleotides, the CDR3 is TGTGCCAGCAGTGAAGCGTGGGGACAGGGCCTTTCCTACGAGCAGTACTTC.

This clonotype has a handful of counts. The rearrangement uses TRBV18 and TRBJ1-2; D gene unclear. The V end lost 1 base, the J end lost 0 bases, and 9 bases lay between the germline ends. The CDR3 is made up of 15 amino acids. Germline V CDR1 and CDR2: KGHSH, LQKENI. The CDR3 reads CASSPQVEANYGYTF. The CDR3 nucleotides are TGTGCCAGCTCACCACAAGTGGAAGCTAACTATGGCTACACCTTC.

Regarding this clonotype: At one boundary the junction diverges from the germline segment, which might be a read error. V usage is TRBV9 and J usage is TRBJ2-3; D is possibly TRBD2 (5 bases). The CDR3 runs 16 residues. Germline assignment: CDR1 SGDLS and CDR2 YYNGEE. This CDR3 is CASSVGGSPSTDTQCF. The CDR3 nucleotides read TGTGCCAGCAGCGTAGGCGGATCACCTAGCACAGATACGCAGTGTTTT.

This clonotype has ten or more counts. The chain uses TRBV24-1 and TRBJ2-3; no definite D call. Between the trimmed V and J ends, which lost 3 bases and 6 bases, there was a span of 12 bases. This CDR3 spans 14 amino acids. Germline CDR1 and CDR2: KGHDR and SFDVKD. CDR3 sequence (DNA): TGTGCCACCAGTGATAGCCAAGCGCGGGATACGCAGTATTTT. Its protein is CATSDSQARDTQYF.

This clonotype was seen just once. The chain is built from TRBV28 and TRBJ2-3; TRBD2 aligns across 16 bases. Germline loops: CDR1 MDHEN, CDR2 SYDVKM. With 5 bases clipped from V and 0 bases from J, the junction kept 8 bases outside the gene matches. This CDR3 spans 19 amino acids. The CDR3 protein is CASSLLGLAGGPSTDTQYF. As DNA, the CDR3 is TGTGCCAGCAGTCTCTTGGGACTAGCGGGAGGGCCCAGCACAGATACGCAGTATTTT.

This chain joins TRBV29-1 and TRBJ1-1; D ambiguous. V dropped 8 bases and J dropped 3 bases, with 22 bases sitting between them. The length of the CDR3 is 15 residues. Germline V gene sequence: CDR1 SQVTM, CDR2 ANQGSEA. CDR3 sequence reads: CSIRVTAGWDTEAFF. Written as DNA, the CDR3 is TGCAGCATCCGGGTAACGGCTGGGTGGGACACTGAAGCTTTCTTT. The variable domain in full, completed from reference TRBV29-1 and TRBJ1-1, reads SAVISQKPSRDICQRGTSLTIQCQVDSQVTMMFWYRQQPGQSLTLIATANQGSEATYESGFVIDKFPISRPNLTFSTLTVSNMSPEDSSIYLCSIRVTAGWDTEAFFGQGTRLTVV.

The chain combines TRBV9 with TRBJ1-1; no clear D gene. CDR3 length: 13 amino acids. V lost 0 bases and J lost 7, with 10 bases in between. Germline V gives CDR1 SGDLS, CDR2 YYNGEE. The CDR3 reads CASSVAQDFEAFF. The CDR3 nucleotides are TGTGCCAGCAGCGTAGCTCAGGATTTTGAAGCTTTCTTT.

The chain couples TRBV3-1 to TRBJ1-2; tentatively, D is TRBD1 (6 bases). The germline V and J ends were trimmed by 6 bases and 2 bases, with 16 bases remaining between them. The CDR3 contains 15 residues. CDR1 and CDR2 (germline): LGHDT, YNNKEL (reference sequence). This CDR3 reads CASSLHRQENYGYTF. The CDR3 DNA sequence: TGTGCCAGCAGTCTACACAGACAGGAGAACTATGGCTACACCTTC.

This clonotype was recorded at least ten times. The CDR3 sequence is CAISPGSGETQYF. In DNA form, the CDR3 reads TGTGCCATCAGTCCGGGTTCTGGGGAGACCCAGTACTTC. The genes are TRBV10-3 and TRBJ2-5; D unresolved. The V end lost 5 bases, the J end lost 5 bases, and 12 bases lay between the germline ends. CDR1 and CDR2 (germline): ENHRY, SYGVKD. The CDR3 contains 13 residues.

This clonotype was picked up many times. The gene calls are TRBV28 and TRBJ1-2; D remains unclear. The germline V gene has CDR1 MDHEN and CDR2 SYDVKM. The germline V and J ends were trimmed by 6 bases and 4 bases, with 21 bases remaining between them. This CDR3 spans 16 amino acids. The CDR3 loop is CASRTPSIGVGYGYTF. In DNA form, the CDR3 reads TGTGCCAGCAGAACACCATCGATCGGGGTGGGCTATGGCTACACCTTC.

This clonotype has ten or more counts. The gene calls are TRBV6-5 and TRBJ2-7; 12 bases are shared with TRBD1. The CDR3 consists of 15 residues. CDR1 MNHEY and CDR2 SVGAGI come from the germline V gene. Trimming cost V 2 bases and J 4 bases; bases outside gene matches: 3. The CDR3 spells CASSYGTGGSYEQYF. CDR3 nucleotide sequence: TGTGCCAGCAGTTACGGGACAGGGGGCTCATACGAGCAGTACTTC.

There are many counts of this clonotype. This chain uses TRBV12-3 or TRBV12-4 with TRBJ2-1; 9 nucleotides align to TRBD2. The junction had 6 bases not matched to a gene; V was cut back by 3 bases and J by 6 bases. The CDR3 extends over 15 amino acids. The CDR3: CASSFIAGVSNEQFF. The CDR3 coding sequence is TGTGCCAGCAGTTTTATAGCGGGAGTATCCAATGAGCAGTTCTTC.

V gene TRBV9 combines with J gene TRBJ2-2; either TRBD1 or TRBD2 may supply D (5 bases each). The germline V and J ends were trimmed by 0 bases and 2 bases, with 11 bases remaining between them. Germline CDR1 reads SGDLS; CDR2 reads YYNGEE. CDR3 length: 16 residues. As DNA, the CDR3 is TGTGCCAGCAGCGTAGACCCAGGGACCAACACCGGGGAGCTGTTTTTT. It codes for CASSVDPGTNTGELFF.

This clonotype was observed a handful of times. The chain uses TRBV28 and TRBJ2-2; D is ambiguous. The ends were cut back, 3 bases at V and 7 bases at J, with 9 bases in the middle. Germline CDR1 reads MDHEN; CDR2 reads SYDVKM. The CDR3 sequence is 13 residues long. The CDR3 is CASSFPYFGELFF. In DNA, the CDR3 is TGTGCCAGCAGTTTCCCCTATTTCGGGGAGCTGTTTTTT.

This clonotype was recorded at least ten times. The V and J genes are TRBV24-1 and TRBJ2-1, with a possible D match to TRBD2 (6 bases). V was cut by 9 bases and J by 1 base, with 15 bases left in between. Germline V lookup: CDR1 KGHDR, CDR2 SFDVKD. The CDR3 runs to 15 residues. Here the CDR3 reads CATDSGGSSYNEQFF. DNA of the CDR3: TGTGCCACCGACAGCGGAGGGAGTTCCTACAATGAGCAGTTCTTC.

This clonotype came up many times. V usage is TRBV12-3 or TRBV12-4 and J usage is TRBJ2-7; the D gene is possibly TRBD2 (5 bases). Trimming left V 5 bases short and J 7 bases short, with 15 bases between. This CDR3 is built from 13 residues. CDR3 loop: CASSKDSDREQYF. The CDR3 DNA reads as TGTGCCAGCAGTAAGGACTCGGATCGGGAGCAGTACTTC.

There are a few counts of this clonotype. This chain links TRBV6-5 with TRBJ2-7, with TRBD2 matching 7 bases. V was pared by 4 bases and J by 2 bases, with 8 bases of the junction left unmatched. The CDR3 is 15 amino acids. CDR1 is MNHEY and CDR2 is SVGAGI in the germline V gene. CDR3 region: CASSSLGGGAYEQYF. CDR3 sequence (DNA): TGTGCCAGCAGTTCCCTTGGGGGGGGGGCCTACGAGCAGTACTTC.

This clonotype has at least ten counts. J is TRBJ1-5 and V is TRBV12-5; TRBD1 matches 7 bases. With 5 bases clipped from V and 6 bases from J, the junction kept 13 bases outside the gene matches. Germline V gene data show CDR1 as LGHNT and CDR2 as FRNRAP. CDR3 length: 16 residues. CDR3 DNA: TGTGCTAGTGGTCCTGGGACAGCGCTCCCCGGTCAGCCCCAGCATTTT. Encoded protein: CASGPGTALPGQPQHF.

This clonotype was seen repeatedly, ten times or more. The chain is built from TRBV10-2 and TRBJ2-7; D uncertain. Trimming took 4 bases from V and 2 from J, leaving 6 bases between them. This CDR3 has 12 amino acids. The V gene's germline CDR1 is WSHSY and CDR2 SAAADI. DNA of the CDR3: TGCGCCAGCAGTGTTGGCCCCTACGAGCAGTACTTC. Translating it yields CASSVGPYEQYF.

In DNA form, the CDR3 reads TGCAGTGCTAGAGATGCGCGGGGCCCAGATACGCAGTATTTT. Protein: CSARDARGPDTQYF. This chain links TRBV20-1 with TRBJ2-3; tentative D call: TRBD2 (6 bases). This CDR3 is 14 amino acids long. The V gene lost 0 bases and the J gene lost 4 bases, with 11 bases spanning the gap. Germline CDR1 reads DFQATT; CDR2 reads SNEGSKA (reference sequence).

This clonotype was counted at least ten times. This chain joins TRBV7-2 and TRBJ1-1; possible D gene TRBD1, 5 bases. Trimming took off 2 bases at V and 4 bases at J, with 17 bases between the two ends. The CDR3 runs 16 residues. Germline CDR1 is SGHTA and CDR2 is FQGNSA. The CDR3 DNA follows: TGTGCCAGCAGCTTATCTTTAGTCTTGCAGGGCACTGAAGCTTTCTTT. Encoded protein: CASSLSLVLQGTEAFF.

The sample holds many counts of this clonotype. The rearrangement joins TRBV5-6 to TRBJ2-3; perhaps TRBD2 as D (5 bases). The CDR3 has 17 residues. Germline lookup yields CDR1 SGHDT and CDR2 YYEEEE. Between the trimmed V and J ends, which lost 0 bases and 2 bases, there was a span of 16 bases. CDR3: CASSLGNGLFTTDTQYF. The CDR3 nucleotides read TGTGCCAGCAGCTTGGGGAATGGACTCTTTACCACAGATACGCAGTATTTT.